This note documents a single TCR beta chain sequence. CDR3 length equals 16 residues. The junction had 11 bases not matched to a gene; V was cut back by 5 bases and J by 3 bases. Germline lookup yields CDR1 MDHEN and CDR2 SYDVKM. Assay: immunoSEQ multiplex PCR; the TCRdb copy retains only in-frame clones and omits some. The table has 150,000 to 200,000 clones, about four fifths seen once. This entry is derived from a study of blood T cell repertoires in COVID-19. Turning to the study itself: The origin of the acute and convalescent COVID-19 samples was the United States, Italy and Spain. Nucleic acid was either cDNA or gDNA, and it came from T cells, B-cell-depleted T cells, or PBMCs.

Enrollment of patients from Seattle took place during active infection, with longitudinal follow-up. V is TRBV28 and J is TRBJ2-7, with 9 bases identical to TRBD1. The sequenced sample was peripheral blood. The sequence derives from a woman in her thirties or forties with COVID-19, enrolled during active disease. The CDR3 region is CASSAPGTGLGYEQYF. The CDR3 region has the DNA TGTGCCAGCAGTGCACCCGGGACAGGGTTAGGCTACGAGCAGTACTTC.